The T cell receptor beta chain described here comes from a study of blood T cell repertoires in COVID-19. Study as a whole: Sites across the United States, Italy and Spain contributed samples from acute and convalescent COVID-19. The analysed material was cDNA or gDNA that came from T cells, B-cell-depleted T cells, or PBMCs.

Profiling relied on immunoSEQ multiplex PCR, and the TCRdb table lists in-frame clones only, not all of them. This table has more than 200,000 clones, 85% to 90% appearing once. The CDR3 spans 15 residues. Germline V lookup: CDR1 MNHEY, CDR2 SVGAGI. V was pared by 6 bases and J by 7 bases, with 19 bases between. The rearrangement links TRBV6-5 to TRBJ2-1, with D tentatively TRBD2 (6 bases). The TCR originated in a young woman with acute COVID-19. Sequenced input: PBMCs or T cells enriched from blood (not recorded which). In DNA, the CDR3 is TGTGCCAGCAGGACTTCCTGGGGACTGGGAAATGAGCAGTTCTTC. This encodes CASRTSWGLGNEQFF.